This TCR beta chain derives from a study of blood T cell repertoires in COVID-19. Across the whole study: The analysed material was cDNA or gDNA that came from T cells, B-cell-depleted T cells, or PBMCs.

Across 20 to 25 US areas, participants ranged in age from about 18 to 90 years. In Cohort 3, a recovered donor had either two negative PCRs, clearance, or symptom resolution. Authors' data handling: Using reference gene primer amplification, nucleated cell counts were estimated. Produced via immunoSEQ multiplex PCR; TCRdb's table is partial and in-frame only. D and trimming were read from the DNA, whereas the V and J calls and clone size are those reported in that table. Of more than 150,000 clones in the sample, around 82% are singletons; the top ten hold roughly 10%. The germline gives CDR1 MDHEN, CDR2 SYDVKM. V was trimmed by 8 bases and J by 2 bases, leaving 12 bases between them. The CDR3 loop spans 13 amino acids.

The sequenced sample was PBMCs or T cells enriched from blood (not recorded which). The sequence came from a man between 40 and 49 years old who had recovered from COVID-19. The chain joins TRBV28 to TRBJ1-2, with D unclear. The DNA for the CDR3 is TGTGCCAGCTACCTGCCTCAGAACTATGGCTACACCTTC. Residues: CASYLPQNYGYTF.